The clone carrying this T cell receptor (beta chain) was observed once. Its target is not known. Treatment in this sample: oral pan-JAK inhibitor, 5-10 mg twice daily. The CDR3 consists of 12 residues. Trimming stripped 7 bases from V and 6 bases from J, with 12 bases between. Germline V CDR1 and CDR2: SQVTM, ANQGSEA. Extraction and reverse transcription of RNA yielded cDNA as the sequencing template. Using immunoSEQ multiplex PCR, the repertoire was profiled, and TCRdb retains in-frame clones only, with some absent. The table shows around 99,000 clones, with 65% to 85% occurring only once. This record comes from a study of CD8+ T cells in alopecia areata. Study-wide background: Treated patients were given 5 to 10 mg oral tofacitinib twice daily. Scoring of treated patients' severity used the percentage of affected scalp area.

Findings and caveats of the study: Scalp clonality decreased significantly with tofacitinib, and so did expanded CD8+ clones among the top 100.

This chain connects TRBV29-1 to TRBJ2-2; D is perhaps TRBD2 (6 bases). The clonotype originates from a human donor with alopecia areata. Sequences were derived from CD8+ T cells sorted from blood, sampled at week 24, from a patient treated with tofacitinib. CDR3 bases: TGCAGCGCCGCGGGACCGGCCGGGGAGCTGTTTTTT. This gives the protein CSAAGPAGELFF.